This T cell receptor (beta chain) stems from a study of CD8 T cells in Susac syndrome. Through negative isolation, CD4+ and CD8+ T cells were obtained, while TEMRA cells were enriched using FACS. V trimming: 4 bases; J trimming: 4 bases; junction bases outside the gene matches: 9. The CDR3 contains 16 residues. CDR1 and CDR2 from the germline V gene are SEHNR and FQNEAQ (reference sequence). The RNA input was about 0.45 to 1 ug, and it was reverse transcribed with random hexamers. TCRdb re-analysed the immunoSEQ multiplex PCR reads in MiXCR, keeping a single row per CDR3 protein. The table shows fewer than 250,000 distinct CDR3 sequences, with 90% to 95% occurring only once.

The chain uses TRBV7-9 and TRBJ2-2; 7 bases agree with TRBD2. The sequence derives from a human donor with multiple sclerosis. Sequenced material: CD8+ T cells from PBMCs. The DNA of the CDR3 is TGTGCCAGCAGCTCGCTCGCGGGAGTGACCACCGGGGAGCTGTTTTTT. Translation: CASSSLAGVTTGELFF.